Below, 30 T cell receptor beta chains from the same sample are listed, as sequenced in a study of T cell repertoires in cytomegalovirus infection (dated by TCRdb to between 2018 and 2021). No antigen has been assigned to these receptors. Data came from an Illumina HiSeq 1500. TCRdb redid the processing of the public reads, applying fastp at Q25 and MiXCR, and retained in-frame beta chains. Records with the same CDR3 protein are collapsed into one entry carrying the most frequent genes and DNA. This sample gives roughly 700,000 distinct CDR3 sequences in total; roughly 30% of them show up just once. The ten largest make up about 20% of the sample. Per the publication, the treatment or condition label means: in vitro stimulation with specific CMV peptide epitopes to enrich CMV-specific T cells. The sequencing here drew on cultured PBMCs, taken from culture after CMV antigen stimulation. The receptors come from a human donor in good health (CMV status not recorded). Some clones in this sample may be carry-over from other donors' samples.

This clonotype appeared a few times. This chain joins TRBV5-5 and TRBJ2-5; TRBD2 agrees at 8 bases. Germline CDR1 is SGHKS and CDR2 is YYEKEE (reference sequence). This CDR3 is 15 amino acids long. The J segment lost 5 bases and the V segment lost 4 bases, leaving 10 bases of the junction unmatched. The CDR3 DNA reads TGTGCCAGCAGCAGGACTAGCCTCACCAGTGAGACCCAGTACTTC. This encodes CASSRTSLTSETQYF.

This clonotype was counted between two and nine times. This chain joins TRBV29-1 and TRBJ2-5; TRBD2 matches at 11 bases. Unmatched junction bases numbered 12, after V lost 5 bases and J lost 4 bases. The CDR3 runs to 16 residues. Germline lookup yields CDR1 SQVTM and CDR2 ANQGSEA. The DNA of the CDR3 is TGCAGCGTTTCCCAGGTGCTAGCGGGAGGAGGAGAGACCCAGTACTTC. Its protein product is CSVSQVLAGGGETQYF.

This clonotype showed up many times. CDR3 bases: TGTGCCAGCAGCTTCCAGGGCGTCTCCTACGAGCAGTACTTC. Its translation: CASSFQGVSYEQYF. The chain recombines TRBV7-2 with TRBJ2-7; tentatively, D is TRBD1 (5 bases). Deletions cut 3 bases from V and 0 bases from J, with 9 bases between. The germline V gene encodes CDR1 SGHTA and CDR2 FQGNSA. The CDR3 runs 14 residues.

This clonotype was counted a few times. The rearrangement uses TRBV7-2 and TRBJ2-5; D possibly corresponds to TRBD2 (5 bases). Trimming removed 3 bases from V and 3 bases from J, with 8 bases in between. Germline loops: CDR1 SGHTA, CDR2 FQGNSA. The CDR3 has 13 amino acids. This CDR3 is CASSLWREETQYF. CDR3 in DNA: TGTGCCAGCAGCTTGTGGCGGGAAGAGACCCAGTACTTC.

Of note for this clonotype: This may come from a read error, since a much larger clone is one base off. The chain recombines TRBV7-6 with TRBJ2-7; perhaps TRBD2 as D (6 bases). The germline CDR1 and CDR2 sequences are SGHVS and FNYEAQ. This CDR3 region has 15 residues. The CDR3: CTSSIGARGDYEQYF. CDR3 nucleotide sequence: TGTACCAGCAGCATAGGGGCCCGCGGGGATTACGAGCAGTACTTC.

The rearrangement joins TRBV10-3 to TRBJ2-2; 10 positions match TRBD2. There are 13 residues in the CDR3. CDR1 ENHRY and CDR2 SYGVKD come from the germline V gene. Trimming took 10 bases from V and 6 from J; bases not matched to a gene: 5. The CDR3 sequence: CATGLADPGELFF. In DNA, the CDR3 is TGTGCCACCGGACTAGCGGATCCCGGGGAGCTGTTTTTT.

In this sample, this clonotype turned up a few times. The chain combines TRBV27 with TRBJ2-7, with 10 bases identical to TRBD2. Germline V CDR1 and CDR2: MNHEY, SMNVEV (reference sequence). J was trimmed by 7 bases and V by 2 bases; bases with no gene match: 14. The CDR3 sequence is 17 residues long. The CDR3 nucleotides read TGTGCCAGCAGTTTAAAAATCCCTCTAGCGGGAGTGTATGAGCAGTACTTC. It yields the protein CASSLKIPLAGVYEQYF.

The chain links TRBV30 to TRBJ2-3, with D unresolved. Germline lookup yields CDR1 GTSNPN and CDR2 SVGIG (reference sequence). CDR3 size: 12 residues. V shed 0 bases and J shed 0 bases, with 1 base lying between them. The CDR3 sequence: CAWSVSTDTQYF. CDR3 sequence (DNA): TGTGCCTGGAGTGTAAGCACAGATACGCAGTATTTT.

Notes on this clonotype: A read error may be the cause here, since a much bigger clone is one base away. The rearrangement uses TRBV7-9 and TRBJ1-4; D is perhaps TRBD1 (6 bases). This CDR3 has 15 amino acids. Germline V gene lookup returns CDR1 SEHNR and CDR2 FQNEAQ (reference sequence). CDR3 in amino acids: CSSSQTGRTNEKLFF. The CDR3 DNA reads as TGTTCCAGCAGCCAAACAGGGAGAACTAATGAAAAACTGTTTTTT. Looking up the rest from reference TRBV7-9 and TRBJ1-4 gives the full variable domain: DTGVSQNPRHKITKRGQNVTFRCDPISEHNRLYWYRQTLGQGPEFLTYFQNEAQLEKSRLLSDRFSAERPKGSFSTLEIQRTEQGDSAMYLCSSSQTGRTNEKLFFGSGTQLSVL.

The chain carries TRBV27 and TRBJ1-2; 8 bases are shared with TRBD1. V shed 5 bases and J 8 bases; nucleotides not matched to a gene: 7. The CDR3 length is 13 residues. Per germline, CDR1 MNHEY and CDR2 SMNVEV (reference sequence). The CDR3 reads CASSTRTGNGYTF. DNA for the CDR3: TGTGCCAGCAGTACCCGGACAGGGAACGGCTACACCTTC.

V and J are TRBV6-6 and TRBJ2-5; 9 nucleotides align to TRBD2. This CDR3 is 13 amino acids long. Germline loops: CDR1 MNHNY, CDR2 SVGAGI (reference sequence). Unmatched junction bases numbered 4, after V lost 9 bases and J lost 2 bases. CDR3 coding DNA: TGTGCCAGTCGGACTAGCGCTCAAGAGACCCAGTACTTC. Encoded protein: CASRTSAQETQYF.

The chain joins TRBV28 to TRBJ1-2; possible D gene TRBD1, 6 bases. Trimming cost V 4 bases and J 4 bases, with 13 bases left between them. CDR1 MDHEN and CDR2 SYDVKM come from the germline V gene. The CDR3 is 14 amino acids. DNA for the CDR3: TGTGCCAGCAGTTCAGCAGGGGAGGGCTATGGCTACACCTTC. Protein sequence: CASSSAGEGYGYTF.

The V call is TRBV11-2, the J call TRBJ1-1; the D gene is possibly TRBD1 (5 bases). V was pared by 2 bases and J by 4 bases, with 11 bases between. Germline V gene data show CDR1 as SGHAT and CDR2 as FQNNGV. CDR3 length: 14 amino acids. Here the CDR3 DNA reads TGTGCCAGCAGCTTAATGGGGGAACGCACTGAAGCTTTCTTT. Encoded protein: CASSLMGERTEAFF.

This clonotype was seen a few times. This chain connects TRBV7-2 to TRBJ1-5, with D unclear. Germline CDR1 SGHTA, CDR2 FQGNSA. CDR3 length: 13 amino acids. Trimming cost V 3 bases and J 9 bases, with 12 bases left between them. The CDR3 here is CASSFRPFGPQHF. The DNA of the CDR3 is TGTGCCAGCAGCTTTCGGCCCTTCGGGCCCCAGCATTTT.

The chain employs TRBV2 and TRBJ2-1; unclear D gene. This CDR3 is built from 14 residues. Germline V gives CDR1 SNHLY, CDR2 FYNNEI. The V gene lost 4 bases and the J gene lost 9 bases, with 16 bases spanning the gap. This CDR3 reads CASSVWHPGGEQFF. CDR3 in DNA: TGTGCCAGCAGTGTGTGGCACCCGGGCGGTGAGCAGTTCTTC.

CDR3 loop: CSARDPDRRNQPQHF. For the CDR3, the DNA is TGCAGTGCTAGAGATCCGGACAGGCGCAATCAGCCCCAGCATTTT. J is TRBJ1-5 and V is TRBV20-1; 7 positions match TRBD1. Trimming at V came to 0 bases and at J to 2 bases, leaving 4 bases not matched to a gene. Germline V gene lookup returns CDR1 DFQATT and CDR2 SNEGSKA (reference sequence). CDR3 length: 15 amino acids.

The J gene is TRBJ2-5, the V gene TRBV12-3 or TRBV12-4; TRBD1 matches at 8 bases. The CDR3 consists of 15 residues. With V trimmed by 4 bases and J by 6 bases, 10 bases remained unmatched. In DNA form, the CDR3 reads TGTGCCAGCAGTTCGACAGGGGAAGTCGGGCAGACCCAGTACTTC. Amino acid sequence: CASSSTGEVGQTQYF.

The rearrangement links TRBV9 to TRBJ2-1, with no clear D. The CDR3 loop spans 11 amino acids. The germline V gene has CDR1 SGDLS and CDR2 YYNGEE. V shed 3 bases and J shed 7 bases, with 5 bases lying between them. CDR3: CASSARNEQFF. The CDR3 region has the DNA TGTGCCAGCAGCGCCCGGAATGAGCAGTTCTTC. The variable domain in full, completed from reference TRBV9 and TRBJ2-1, reads DSGVTQTPKHLITATGQRVTLRCSPRSGDLSVYWYQQSLDQGLQFLIQYYNGEERAKGNILERFSAQQFPDLHSELNLSSLELGDSALYFCASSARNEQFFGPGTRLTVL.

The rearrangement links TRBV7-2 to TRBJ1-4; D not certain. This CDR3 is 14 amino acids long. The germline gives CDR1 SGHTA, CDR2 FQGNSA. Trimming removed 5 bases at V and 3 bases at J, with 10 bases between. CDR3 coding DNA: TGTGCCAGCAGCATGAGGGCACCTAATGAAAAACTGTTTTTT. Translation: CASSMRAPNEKLFF.

This sequence joins TRBV29-1 and TRBJ2-3, with D possibly being TRBD1 (6 bases). Germline assignment: CDR1 SQVTM and CDR2 ANQGSEA. The CDR3 extends over 12 amino acids. Trimming removed 5 bases from V and 1 base from J, with 7 bases in between. The CDR3 coding sequence is TGCAGCGTTCGGACAGGCACAGATACGCAGTATTTT. Protein product: CSVRTGTDTQYF.

The chain carries TRBV20-1 and TRBJ2-1; TRBD1 aligns across 11 bases. The V and J ends lost 3 bases and 7 bases, in that order; junction bases with no gene match: 11. CDR3 size: 16 residues. Germline V gives CDR1 DFQATT, CDR2 SNEGSKA (reference sequence). Written as DNA, the CDR3 is TGCAGTGCTAGGGATAGAACCGGGACAGGGGGGAATGAGCAGTTCTTC. This translates into CSARDRTGTGGNEQFF.

The rearrangement joins TRBV20-1 to TRBJ2-3; D unresolved. Deletions cut 7 bases from V and 1 base from J, with 6 bases between. The CDR3 loop spans 11 amino acids. Germline V lookup: CDR1 DFQATT, CDR2 SNEGSKA (reference sequence). CDR3 coding DNA: TGCAGTGGTGGGCGCACAGATACGCAGTATTTT. Translating gives CSGGRTDTQYF.

This clonotype was picked up many times. V is TRBV7-8 and J is TRBJ2-1, with TRBD2 identical over 11 bases. CDR1 is SGHVS and CDR2 is FQNEAQ in the germline V gene. The CDR3 runs 17 residues. The J segment lost 10 bases and the V segment lost 6 bases, leaving 17 bases of the junction unmatched. In DNA, the CDR3 is TGTGCCAGCAGTCCAGCAACCGGGACTAGCGGCCGGGGCGAGCAGTTCTTC. Its protein product is CASSPATGTSGRGEQFF.

This clonotype turned up a few times. This chain joins TRBV27 and TRBJ2-4, with 9 bases aligning to TRBD1. There are 14 residues in the CDR3. CDR1 MNHEY and CDR2 SMNVEV come from the germline V gene (reference sequence). V shed 6 bases, J shed 6 bases, and the junction held 6 bases outside the gene matches. CDR3: CASSRQGGGNIQYF. CDR3 nucleotides: TGTGCCAGCAGCCGACAGGGGGGCGGAAACATTCAGTACTTC.

The chain recombines TRBV12-5 with TRBJ2-1, with 8 bases lining up with TRBD1. Trimming took 1 base from V and 12 from J; bases not matched to a gene: 2. The CDR3 runs 12 residues. The germline gives CDR1 LGHNT, CDR2 FRNRAP. The CDR3 sequence is CASGLGTGGQFF. The DNA for the CDR3 is TGTGCTAGTGGTTTGGGCACAGGGGGGCAGTTCTTC.

V is TRBV28 and J is TRBJ2-4; D is undetermined. Deletions cut 3 bases from V and 2 bases from J, with 14 bases between. Germline V lookup: CDR1 MDHEN, CDR2 SYDVKM. The CDR3 spans 16 residues. The CDR3 reads CASSFYGTGTKNIQYF. The CDR3 DNA reads as TGTGCCAGCAGTTTCTATGGAACTGGGACCAAAAACATTCAGTACTTC.

This clonotype appeared a few times. V and J are TRBV10-3 and TRBJ2-1; D not certain. Germline V gene data show CDR1 as ENHRY and CDR2 as SYGVKD. The CDR3 is 18 amino acids. Trimming stripped 4 bases from V and 0 bases from J, with 19 bases between. This chain's CDR3 is CAISGSPLRPISYNEQFF. The CDR3 region has the DNA TGTGCCATCAGTGGAAGCCCCTTGAGGCCGATCTCCTACAATGAGCAGTTCTTC.

This clonotype has more than one count but fewer than ten. This rearrangement joins TRBV19 to TRBJ1-5; no reliable D call. In germline, CDR1 is LNHDA, CDR2 SQIVND (reference sequence). Trimming took 4 bases from V and 3 from J, leaving 10 bases between them. This CDR3 is 14 amino acids long. As DNA, the CDR3 is TGTGCCAGTAGTACGGACGGTTACAATCAGCCCCAGCATTTT. It translates to CASSTDGYNQPQHF.

This clonotype was seen a single time. The chain joins TRBV6-6 to TRBJ2-6; TRBD2 agrees at 10 bases. The CDR3 consists of 21 residues. J was trimmed by 0 bases and V by 6 bases; bases with no gene match: 17. The germline V gene has CDR1 MNHNY and CDR2 SVGAGI (reference sequence). The CDR3 DNA sequence: TGTGCCAGCAGACCGGGACTAGCGTCAGGGATGACCTTCTCTGGGGCCAACGTCCTGACTTTC. As protein: CASRPGLASGMTFSGANVLTF.

This clonotype was observed a few times. The CDR3 bases are TGTGCCAGCAGCCAAGAGTTCCGCAGACTAGCCTCCACAGATACGCAGTATTTT. Amino acid sequence: CASSQEFRRLASTDTQYF. The rearrangement joins TRBV4-2 to TRBJ2-3; the match to TRBD2 covers 7 bases. Germline V gene lookup returns CDR1 LGHNA and CDR2 YNFKEQ. This CDR3 spans 18 amino acids. With V trimmed by 0 bases and J by 2 bases, 11 bases remained unmatched.